Sequencing of this TCR beta chain was carried out in a study of shared clonotypes between healthy human individuals. The study, taken as a whole, reports: With a few donors compared, approximately 5.5% of naive CD4 clonotypes were shared.

Points on this clone: No antigen is known for it. At the DNA level, this CDR3 is encoded by other sequences in the same sample as well.

CD45RO-negative, CCR7-selected cells formed the naive CD8 fraction, which excluded terminally differentiated effector memory CD45RA+ cells. It was 200 to 250 ng DNA, 28,000 or so T cell genomes, that sorted-subset replicate PCRs used. TCRdb keeps only in-frame clones here, not all; method: immunoSEQ multiplex PCR. The repertoire holds hundreds of thousands of clones, with roughly 95% as singletons. CDR3 size: 14 residues. Trimming left V 5 bases short and J 1 base short, with 9 bases between. Germline CDR1 reads MNHEY; CDR2 reads SMNVEV (reference sequence). J is TRBJ1-5 and V is TRBV27, with unresolved D. Sequencing input: naive CD8+ T cells sorted from blood. The TCR sequence derives from a woman aged 25 to 39 in good health. CDR3 residues: CASSRVGSNQPQHF. In nucleotides, the CDR3 is TGTGCCAGCAGTCGGGTGGGGAGCAATCAGCCCCAGCATTTT.